This entry lists 16 T cell receptor beta chains sequenced from one sample in a study of neoadjuvant anti-PD-1 for oral cavity cancer. Using immunoSEQ multiplex PCR, the repertoire was profiled, and TCRdb retains in-frame clones only, with some absent. In the table there are some 14,000 clones, roughly 67% of which are singletons. Time point reported: after neoadjuvant nivolumab, at surgical resection. Sequencing used PBMCs, obtained after nivolumab (anti-PD-1) treatment. Receptors were obtained from a person between 40 and 85 years old with oral cavity squamous cell carcinoma.

This clone was recorded once. The rearrangement uses TRBV10-3 and TRBJ1-2; no firm D call. V was shortened by 7 bases and J by 4 bases, with 16 bases between the two germline ends. CDR3 length: 14 amino acids. Germline loops: CDR1 ENHRY, CDR2 SYGVKD. CDR3 nucleotide sequence: TGTGCCATCAACCCAGACGGGGTTTTCTATGGCTACACCTTC. Protein: CAINPDGVFYGYTF.

V and J are TRBV5-1 and TRBJ2-1; 12 positions match TRBD2. Germline CDR1 SGHRS, CDR2 YFSETQ. The CDR3 is 16 residues long. J was trimmed by 9 bases and V by 4 bases; bases with no gene match: 11. The CDR3 region has the DNA TGCGCCAGCAGCCCTCGGACTAGCGGGGCCCCGGGTGAGCAGTTCTTC. Its translation: CASSPRTSGAPGEQFF.

V usage is TRBV5-5 and J usage is TRBJ2-7; a possible D gene is TRBD2 (6 bases). Trimming took off 3 bases at V and 1 base at J, with 11 bases between the two ends. Germline CDR1 and CDR2: SGHKS and YYEKEE (reference sequence). This CDR3 is built from 14 residues. Here the CDR3 reads CASSSPGLSYEQYF. In DNA, the CDR3 is TGTGCCAGCAGCTCCCCGGGACTTTCCTACGAGCAGTACTTC.

This rearrangement joins TRBV7-2 to TRBJ1-5, with D unresolved. Trimming removed 2 bases at V and 3 bases at J, with 2 bases between. Germline assignment: CDR1 SGHTA and CDR2 FQGNSA. The CDR3 totals 12 residues. In DNA, the CDR3 is TGTGCCAGCAGCTTAAACAATCAGCCCCAGCATTTT. Protein: CASSLNNQPQHF.

The CDR3 coding sequence is TGTGCCAGCAGCGTAAACCAGGGCCTCTATGGCTACACCTTC. It is translated as CASSVNQGLYGYTF. The rearrangement uses TRBV9 and TRBJ1-2; D is possibly TRBD1 (5 bases). V gave up 1 base and J gave up 4 bases, with 11 bases separating them. The CDR3 has 14 amino acids. Germline V CDR1 and CDR2: SGDLS, YYNGEE.

The chain joins TRBV6-5 to TRBJ2-7, with D possibly TRBD1 on 5 matching bases. Germline values: CDR1 MNHEY, CDR2 SVGAGI. The ends were cut back, 7 bases at V and 3 bases at J, with 13 bases in the middle. The CDR3 extends over 13 amino acids. In DNA, the CDR3 is TGTGCCAGCATTGCCCCCGACAGCTACGAGCAGTACTTC. This encodes CASIAPDSYEQYF.

This chain uses TRBV11-2 with TRBJ1-4; TRBD1 might be the D (6 bases). From germline, CDR1 is SGHAT and CDR2 FQNNGV. CDR3 length: 16 amino acids. Trimming stripped 5 bases from V and 2 bases from J, with 15 bases between. Here the CDR3 reads CASSRLTGPTNEKLFF. DNA for the CDR3: TGTGCCAGCAGCCGCCTCACAGGGCCGACTAATGAAAAACTGTTTTTT.

The chain combines TRBV6-5 with TRBJ1-1, with no clear D. Germline V CDR1 and CDR2: MNHEY, SVGAGI. The CDR3 runs 14 residues. Deletions cut 5 bases from V and 1 base from J, with 11 bases between. The CDR3 coding sequence is TGTGCCAGCAGTCGCTATGACTCGAACACTGAAGCTTTCTTT. Translation gives CASSRYDSNTEAFF.

The rearrangement uses TRBV5-1 and TRBJ2-3; 8 bases are shared with TRBD1. Germline CDR1 SGHRS, CDR2 YFSETQ. This CDR3 is 16 amino acids long. After removal of 0 bases from V and 1 base from J, the junction contained 4 bases not matched to a gene. The CDR3 sequence: CASSLEDRVGTDTQYF. In DNA form, the CDR3 reads TGCGCCAGCAGCTTGGAGGACAGGGTCGGCACAGATACGCAGTATTTT. The full variable domain, with the rest looked up from reference TRBV5-1 and TRBJ2-3, is KAGVTQTPRYLIKTRGQQVTLSCSPISGHRSVSWYQQTPGQGLQFLFEYFSETQRNKGNFPGRFSGRQFSNSRSEMNVSTLELGDSALYLCASSLEDRVGTDTQYFGPGTRLTVL.

The chain uses TRBV30 and TRBJ1-2; D not resolved. The V gene lost 0 bases and the J gene lost 11 bases, with 10 bases spanning the gap. The CDR3 totals 11 residues. Germline assignment: CDR1 GTSNPN and CDR2 SVGIG (reference sequence). In DNA form, the CDR3 reads TGTGCCTGGAGTGTTGGTGTGGGTTACACCTTC. Protein sequence: CAWSVGVGYTF.

A remark on this clone: No DNA is shown, since the ends of the CDR3 on it are uncertain; the CDR3 is the one TCRdb lists. This rearrangement joins TRBV19 to TRBJ2-7. The CDR3 is 17 amino acids in total, end residues counted. From germline, CDR1 is LNHDA and CDR2 SQIVND (reference sequence). This CDR3 is CASSWTSSTSGRAPEHF.

The chain couples TRBV2 to TRBJ1-1, with D tentatively TRBD1 (5 bases). This CDR3 is built from 13 residues. The V gene lost 7 bases and the J gene lost 5 bases, with 14 bases spanning the gap. CDR1 is SNHLY, CDR2 FYNNEI, per germline. DNA of the CDR3: TGTGCCAGCACCCTAGGGGAAGGGACTGAAGCTTTCTTT. Protein sequence: CASTLGEGTEAFF.

The chain couples TRBV7-9 to TRBJ2-1; D is unresolved. The CDR3 has 12 amino acids. V was pared by 7 bases and J by 10 bases, with 14 bases between. In germline, CDR1 is SEHNR, CDR2 FQNEAQ (reference sequence). The CDR3 sequence: CASTSDWREQFF. For the CDR3, the DNA is TGTGCCAGCACCTCCGACTGGAGAGAGCAGTTCTTC.

The chain links TRBV7-9 to TRBJ2-5; a weak D match, TRBD1 (5 bases). This CDR3 has 16 residues. Germline-derived CDR1 and CDR2 are SEHNR and FQNEAQ (reference sequence). V was clipped by 2 bases and J by 5 bases, with 18 bases between them. CDR3 residues: CASSLLPQGAGETQYF. CDR3 nucleotides: TGTGCCAGCAGCTTATTACCCCAAGGGGCAGGGGAGACCCAGTACTTC.

This chain uses TRBV9 with TRBJ1-5; the D is unclear. V lost 0 bases and J lost 1, with 8 bases in between. CDR3 length: 15 amino acids. CDR1 and CDR2 (germline): SGDLS, YYNGEE. The CDR3 spells CASSVEGYSNQPQHF. CDR3 sequence (DNA): TGTGCCAGCAGCGTAGAAGGCTACAGCAATCAGCCCCAGCATTTT.

This clone has a handful of counts. This chain connects TRBV7-9 to TRBJ1-2; weak D call: TRBD1 (6 bases). The CDR3 loop spans 14 amino acids. The ends were cut back, 8 bases at V and 4 bases at J, with 17 bases in the middle. CDR1 and CDR2 (germline): SEHNR, FQNEAQ (reference sequence). CDR3 region: CASSGAGAGYGYTF. As DNA, the CDR3 is TGTGCCAGCTCTGGGGCAGGGGCAGGCTATGGCTACACCTTC.